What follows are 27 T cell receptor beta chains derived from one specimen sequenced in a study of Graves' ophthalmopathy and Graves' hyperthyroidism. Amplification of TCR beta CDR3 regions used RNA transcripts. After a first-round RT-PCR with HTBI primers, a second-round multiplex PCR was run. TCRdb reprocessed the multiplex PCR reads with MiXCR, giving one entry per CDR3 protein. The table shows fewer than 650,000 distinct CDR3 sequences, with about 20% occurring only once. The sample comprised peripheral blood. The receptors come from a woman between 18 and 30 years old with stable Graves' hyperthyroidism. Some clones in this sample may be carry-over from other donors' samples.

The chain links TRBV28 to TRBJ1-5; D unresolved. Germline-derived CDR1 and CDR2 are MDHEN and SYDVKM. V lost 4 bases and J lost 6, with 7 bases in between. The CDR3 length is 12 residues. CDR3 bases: TGTGCCAGCAGTTCCGGGGTTCAGCCCCAGCATTTT. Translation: CASSSGVQPQHF.

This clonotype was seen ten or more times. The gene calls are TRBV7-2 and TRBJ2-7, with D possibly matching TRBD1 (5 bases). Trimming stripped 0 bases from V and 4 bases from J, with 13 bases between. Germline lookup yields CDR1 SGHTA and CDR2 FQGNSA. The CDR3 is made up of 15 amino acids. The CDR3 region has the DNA TGTGCCAGCAGCTTAGCTACAGGAGCAGAATACGAGCAGTACTTC. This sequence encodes CASSLATGAEYEQYF.

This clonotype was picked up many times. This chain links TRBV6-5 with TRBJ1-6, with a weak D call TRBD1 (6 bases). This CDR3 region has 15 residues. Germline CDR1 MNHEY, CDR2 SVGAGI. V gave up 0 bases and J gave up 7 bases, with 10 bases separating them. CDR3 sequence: CASSYSNRANSPLHF. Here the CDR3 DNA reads TGTGCCAGCAGTTACTCCAACAGGGCGAATTCACCCCTCCACTTT.

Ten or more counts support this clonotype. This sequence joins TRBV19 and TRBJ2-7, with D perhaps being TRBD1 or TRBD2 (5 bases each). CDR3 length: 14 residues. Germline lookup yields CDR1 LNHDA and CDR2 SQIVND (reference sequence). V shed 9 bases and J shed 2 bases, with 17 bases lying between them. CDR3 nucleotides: TGTGCCAGCATATCCCCGGGACCCCCCTACGAGCAGTACTTC. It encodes CASISPGPPYEQYF.

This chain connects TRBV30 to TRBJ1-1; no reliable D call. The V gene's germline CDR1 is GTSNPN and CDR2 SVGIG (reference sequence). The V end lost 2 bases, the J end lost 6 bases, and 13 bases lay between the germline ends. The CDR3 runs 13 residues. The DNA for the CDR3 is TGTGCCTGGAGTCCCGAGGGAGGTGCTGAAGCTTTCTTT. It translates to CAWSPEGGAEAFF.

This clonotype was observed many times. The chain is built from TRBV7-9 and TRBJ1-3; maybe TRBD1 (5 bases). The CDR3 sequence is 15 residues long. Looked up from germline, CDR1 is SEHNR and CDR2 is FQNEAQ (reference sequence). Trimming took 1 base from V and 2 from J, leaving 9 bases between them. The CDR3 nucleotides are TGTGCCAGCAGCTTAGTCGGGGCAGCTGGAAACACCATATATTTT. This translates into CASSLVGAAGNTIYF.

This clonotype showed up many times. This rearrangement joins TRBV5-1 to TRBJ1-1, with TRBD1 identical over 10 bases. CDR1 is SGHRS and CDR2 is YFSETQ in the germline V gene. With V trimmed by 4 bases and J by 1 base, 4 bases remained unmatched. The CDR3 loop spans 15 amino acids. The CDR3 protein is CASSGGTGENTEAFF. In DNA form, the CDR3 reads TGCGCCAGCAGCGGAGGGACAGGGGAGAACACTGAAGCTTTCTTT. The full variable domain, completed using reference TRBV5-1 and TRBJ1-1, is KAGVTQTPRYLIKTRGQQVTLSCSPISGHRSVSWYQQTPGQGLQFLFEYFSETQRNKGNFPGRFSGRQFSNSRSEMNVSTLELGDSALYLCASSGGTGENTEAFFGQGTRLTVV.

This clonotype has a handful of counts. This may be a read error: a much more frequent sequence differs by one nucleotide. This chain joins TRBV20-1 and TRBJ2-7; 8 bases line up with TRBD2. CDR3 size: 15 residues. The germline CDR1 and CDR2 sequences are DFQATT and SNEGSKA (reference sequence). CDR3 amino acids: CSAGDPAGDPYEQYF. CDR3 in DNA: TGCAGTGCTGGAGACCCAGCGGGAGACCCCTACGAGCAGTACTTC.

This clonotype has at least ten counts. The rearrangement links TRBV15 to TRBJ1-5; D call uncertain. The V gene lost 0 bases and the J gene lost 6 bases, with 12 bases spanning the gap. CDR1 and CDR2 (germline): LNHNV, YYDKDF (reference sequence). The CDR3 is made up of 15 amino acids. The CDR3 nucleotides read TGTGCCACCAGCAGAGATCTTGGGGAAAGTCAGCCCCAGCATTTT. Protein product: CATSRDLGESQPQHF.

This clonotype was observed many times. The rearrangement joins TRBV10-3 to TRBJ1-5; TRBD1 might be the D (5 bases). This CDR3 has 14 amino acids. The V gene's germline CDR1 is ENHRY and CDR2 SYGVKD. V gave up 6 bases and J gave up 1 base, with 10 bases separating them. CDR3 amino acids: CAIRDGTSNQPQHF. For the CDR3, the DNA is TGTGCCATCAGGGATGGGACGAGCAATCAGCCCCAGCATTTT.

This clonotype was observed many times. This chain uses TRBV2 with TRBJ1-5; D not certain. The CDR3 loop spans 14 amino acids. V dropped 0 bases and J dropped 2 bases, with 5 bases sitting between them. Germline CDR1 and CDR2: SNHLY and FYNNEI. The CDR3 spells CASSEAYRNQPQHF. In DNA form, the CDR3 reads TGTGCCAGCAGTGAAGCTTACCGCAATCAGCCCCAGCATTTT. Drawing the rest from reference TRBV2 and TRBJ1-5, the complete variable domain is EPEVTQTPSHQVTQMGQEVILRCVPISNHLYFYWYRQILGQKVEFLVSFYNNEISEKSEIFDDQFSVERPDGSNFTLKIRSTKLEDSAMYFCASSEAYRNQPQHFGDGTRLSIL.

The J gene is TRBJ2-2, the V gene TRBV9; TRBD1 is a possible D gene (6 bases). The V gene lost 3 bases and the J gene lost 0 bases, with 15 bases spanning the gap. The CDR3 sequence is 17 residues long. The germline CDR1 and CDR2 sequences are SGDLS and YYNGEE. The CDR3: CASSEPGVFANTGELFF. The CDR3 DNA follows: TGTGCCAGCAGCGAGCCAGGGGTATTCGCGAACACCGGGGAGCTGTTTTTT.

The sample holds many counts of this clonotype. The CDR3 sequence: CSAREGLAGTLQETQYF. In nucleotides, the CDR3 is TGCAGTGCTAGGGAGGGACTAGCGGGGACCCTCCAAGAGACCCAGTACTTC. The gene calls are TRBV20-1 and TRBJ2-5, with TRBD2 matching 13 bases. With V trimmed by 3 bases and J by 1 base, 8 bases remained unmatched. Germline CDR1 DFQATT, CDR2 SNEGSKA (reference sequence). This CDR3 contains 17 residues.

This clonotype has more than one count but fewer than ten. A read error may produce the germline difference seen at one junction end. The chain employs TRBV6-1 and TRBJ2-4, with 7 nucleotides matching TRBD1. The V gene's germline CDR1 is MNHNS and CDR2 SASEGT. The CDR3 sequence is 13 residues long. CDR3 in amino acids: CASSKDRKNIKYF. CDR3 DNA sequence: TGTGCCAGCAGTAAGGACAGGAAAAACATTAAGTACTTC.

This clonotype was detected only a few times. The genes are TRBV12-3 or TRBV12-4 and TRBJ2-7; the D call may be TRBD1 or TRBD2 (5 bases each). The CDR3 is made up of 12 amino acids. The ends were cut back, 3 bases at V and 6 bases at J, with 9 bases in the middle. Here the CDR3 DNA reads TGTGCCAGCAGTTTCCCGGGGACCGAGCAGTACTTC. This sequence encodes CASSFPGTEQYF.

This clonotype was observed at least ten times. The chain's CDR3 is CASSLEWGQGYEQYF. Here the CDR3 DNA reads TGCGCCAGCAGCTTGGAGTGGGGACAGGGTTACGAGCAGTACTTC. The rearrangement uses TRBV5-1 and TRBJ2-7, with 9 bases identical to TRBD1. Germline V gene sequence: CDR1 SGHRS, CDR2 YFSETQ. V shed 0 bases and J 4 bases; nucleotides not matched to a gene: 5. CDR3 length: 15 residues.

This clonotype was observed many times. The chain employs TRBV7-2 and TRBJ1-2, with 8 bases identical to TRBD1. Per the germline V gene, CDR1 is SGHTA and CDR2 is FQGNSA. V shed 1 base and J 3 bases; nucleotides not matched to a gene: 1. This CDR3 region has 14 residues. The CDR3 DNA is TGTGCCAGCAGCTTAGGGACAGGGCACTATGGCTACACCTTC. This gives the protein CASSLGTGHYGYTF. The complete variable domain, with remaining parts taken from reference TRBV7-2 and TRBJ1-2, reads GAGVSQSPSNKVTEKGKDVELRCDPISGHTALYWYRQSLGQGLEFLIYFQGNSAPDKSGLPSDRFSAERTGGSVSTLTIQRTQQEDSAVYLCASSLGTGHYGYTFGSGTRLTVV.

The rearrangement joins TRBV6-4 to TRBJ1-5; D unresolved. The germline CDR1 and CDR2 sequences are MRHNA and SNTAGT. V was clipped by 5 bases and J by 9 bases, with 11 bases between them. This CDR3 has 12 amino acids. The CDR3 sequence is CASSRGERPQHF. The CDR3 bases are TGTGCCAGCAGTCGTGGAGAAAGGCCCCAGCATTTT.

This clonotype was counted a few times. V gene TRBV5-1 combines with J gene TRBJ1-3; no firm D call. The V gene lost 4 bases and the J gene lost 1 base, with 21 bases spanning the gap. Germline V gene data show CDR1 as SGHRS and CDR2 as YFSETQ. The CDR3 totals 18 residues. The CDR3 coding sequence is TGCGCCAGCAGCCCGGAGGGTGGGATACTCACTTCTGGAAACACCATATATTTT. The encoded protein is CASSPEGGILTSGNTIYF.

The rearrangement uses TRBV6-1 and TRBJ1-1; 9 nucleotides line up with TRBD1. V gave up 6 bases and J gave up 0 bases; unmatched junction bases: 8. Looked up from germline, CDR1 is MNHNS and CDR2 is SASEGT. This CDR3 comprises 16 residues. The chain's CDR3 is CASSRTGDPMNTEAFF. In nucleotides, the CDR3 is TGTGCCAGCAGCCGGACAGGGGACCCGATGAACACTGAAGCTTTCTTT.

CDR3 coding DNA: TGTGCCAGCACCAACTCCTGGAACACCGGGGAGCTGTTTTTT. Translated, it gives CASTNSWNTGELFF. V usage is TRBV6-2 or TRBV6-3 and J usage is TRBJ2-2; D unresolved. The germline V gene has CDR1 MNHEY and CDR2 SVGEGT. The CDR3 runs to 14 residues. Trimming cost V 7 bases and J 1 base, with 10 bases left between them.

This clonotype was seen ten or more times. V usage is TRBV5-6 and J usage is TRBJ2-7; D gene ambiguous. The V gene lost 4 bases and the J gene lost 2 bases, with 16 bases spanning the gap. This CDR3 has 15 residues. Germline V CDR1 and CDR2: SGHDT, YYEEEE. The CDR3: CASSPLGSSAYEQYF. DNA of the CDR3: TGTGCCAGCAGCCCATTGGGCTCCTCAGCCTACGAGCAGTACTTC.

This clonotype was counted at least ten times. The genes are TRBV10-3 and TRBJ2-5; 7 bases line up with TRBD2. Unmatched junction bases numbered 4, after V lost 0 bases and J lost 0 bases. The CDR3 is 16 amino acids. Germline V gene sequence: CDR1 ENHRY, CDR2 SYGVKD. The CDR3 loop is CAISESLRGNQETQYF. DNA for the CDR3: TGTGCCATCAGTGAGTCTCTGCGGGGGAACCAAGAGACCCAGTACTTC.

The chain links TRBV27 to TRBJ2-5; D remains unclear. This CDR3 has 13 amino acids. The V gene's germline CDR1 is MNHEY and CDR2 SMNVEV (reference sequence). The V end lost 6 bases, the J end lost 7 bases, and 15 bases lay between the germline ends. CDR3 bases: TGTGCCAGCAGGGTTATGGGTATCGGGACCCAGTACTTC. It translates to CASRVMGIGTQYF.

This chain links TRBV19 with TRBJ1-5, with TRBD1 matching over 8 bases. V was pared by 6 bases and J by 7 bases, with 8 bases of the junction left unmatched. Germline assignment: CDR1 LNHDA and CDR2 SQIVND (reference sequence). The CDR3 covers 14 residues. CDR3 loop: CASSRDRKTQPQHF. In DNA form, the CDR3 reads TGTGCCAGTAGCCGGGACAGGAAGACCCAGCCCCAGCATTTT.

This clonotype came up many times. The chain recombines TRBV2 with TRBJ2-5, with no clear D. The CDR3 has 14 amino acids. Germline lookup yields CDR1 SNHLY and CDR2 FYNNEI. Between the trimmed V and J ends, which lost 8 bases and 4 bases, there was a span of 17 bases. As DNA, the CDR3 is TGTGCCAGCTCCGAATCAAGGGCTGTAGAGACCCAGTACTTC. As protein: CASSESRAVETQYF.

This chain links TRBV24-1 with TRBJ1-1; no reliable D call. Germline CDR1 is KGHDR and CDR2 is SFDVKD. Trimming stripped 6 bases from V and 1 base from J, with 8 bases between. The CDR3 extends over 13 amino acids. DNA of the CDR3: TGTGCCACCAGTCGGGGATGGAACACTGAAGCTTTCTTT. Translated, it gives CATSRGWNTEAFF.